The TCR beta chain described here comes from a study of early T cells in non-severe SARS-CoV-2 infection. Study-level background: Sequencing used unsorted whole-blood bulk RNA, so chains lack pairing.

Study-level results: The VDJdb matching leaned toward anti-spike CD8 responses and overlooked private and CD4 specificities.

Germline trimming cut 4 bases from V and 5 bases from J; bases unmatched to any gene: 0. Germline values: CDR1 SGHRS, CDR2 YFSETQ. This CDR3 region has 11 residues. Ten or more counts support this clonotype. Its target is unknown. The TCR library protocol was used to attach unique molecular identifiers. These identifiers were attached to individual cDNA molecules. TCRdb re-derived calls from the 5' RACE reads in MiXCR, one entry per CDR3 protein. The repertoire holds roughly 100,000 distinct CDR3 sequences, with around 12% as singletons. The rearrangement links TRBV5-1 to TRBJ2-7; TRBD2 matches 7 bases. The TCR originated in an adult who was a healthcare worker with PCR-confirmed SARS-CoV-2 infection or an uninfected control (not recorded which). The source material was whole blood. In nucleotides, the CDR3 is TGCGCCAGCAGCGGACTAGACGAGCAGTACTTC. It translates to CASSGLDEQYF.